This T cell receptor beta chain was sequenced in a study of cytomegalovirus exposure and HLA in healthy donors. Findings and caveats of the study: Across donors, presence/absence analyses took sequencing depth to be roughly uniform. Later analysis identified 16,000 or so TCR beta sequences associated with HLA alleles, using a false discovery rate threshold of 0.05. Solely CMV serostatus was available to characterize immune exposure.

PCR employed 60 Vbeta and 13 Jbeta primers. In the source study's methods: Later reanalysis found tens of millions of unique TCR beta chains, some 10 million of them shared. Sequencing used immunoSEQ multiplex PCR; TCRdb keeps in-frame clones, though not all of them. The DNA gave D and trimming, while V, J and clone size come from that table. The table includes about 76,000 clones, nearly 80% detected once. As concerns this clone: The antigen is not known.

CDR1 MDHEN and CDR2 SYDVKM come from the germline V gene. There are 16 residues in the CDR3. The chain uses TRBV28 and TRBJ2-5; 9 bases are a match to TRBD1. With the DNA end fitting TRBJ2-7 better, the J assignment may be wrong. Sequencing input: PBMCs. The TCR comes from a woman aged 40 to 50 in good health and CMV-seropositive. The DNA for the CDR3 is TGTGCCAGCAGCCTTCCCCGGACAGGGGCCTCCTACGAGCAGTACTTC. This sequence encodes CASSLPRTGASYEQYF.